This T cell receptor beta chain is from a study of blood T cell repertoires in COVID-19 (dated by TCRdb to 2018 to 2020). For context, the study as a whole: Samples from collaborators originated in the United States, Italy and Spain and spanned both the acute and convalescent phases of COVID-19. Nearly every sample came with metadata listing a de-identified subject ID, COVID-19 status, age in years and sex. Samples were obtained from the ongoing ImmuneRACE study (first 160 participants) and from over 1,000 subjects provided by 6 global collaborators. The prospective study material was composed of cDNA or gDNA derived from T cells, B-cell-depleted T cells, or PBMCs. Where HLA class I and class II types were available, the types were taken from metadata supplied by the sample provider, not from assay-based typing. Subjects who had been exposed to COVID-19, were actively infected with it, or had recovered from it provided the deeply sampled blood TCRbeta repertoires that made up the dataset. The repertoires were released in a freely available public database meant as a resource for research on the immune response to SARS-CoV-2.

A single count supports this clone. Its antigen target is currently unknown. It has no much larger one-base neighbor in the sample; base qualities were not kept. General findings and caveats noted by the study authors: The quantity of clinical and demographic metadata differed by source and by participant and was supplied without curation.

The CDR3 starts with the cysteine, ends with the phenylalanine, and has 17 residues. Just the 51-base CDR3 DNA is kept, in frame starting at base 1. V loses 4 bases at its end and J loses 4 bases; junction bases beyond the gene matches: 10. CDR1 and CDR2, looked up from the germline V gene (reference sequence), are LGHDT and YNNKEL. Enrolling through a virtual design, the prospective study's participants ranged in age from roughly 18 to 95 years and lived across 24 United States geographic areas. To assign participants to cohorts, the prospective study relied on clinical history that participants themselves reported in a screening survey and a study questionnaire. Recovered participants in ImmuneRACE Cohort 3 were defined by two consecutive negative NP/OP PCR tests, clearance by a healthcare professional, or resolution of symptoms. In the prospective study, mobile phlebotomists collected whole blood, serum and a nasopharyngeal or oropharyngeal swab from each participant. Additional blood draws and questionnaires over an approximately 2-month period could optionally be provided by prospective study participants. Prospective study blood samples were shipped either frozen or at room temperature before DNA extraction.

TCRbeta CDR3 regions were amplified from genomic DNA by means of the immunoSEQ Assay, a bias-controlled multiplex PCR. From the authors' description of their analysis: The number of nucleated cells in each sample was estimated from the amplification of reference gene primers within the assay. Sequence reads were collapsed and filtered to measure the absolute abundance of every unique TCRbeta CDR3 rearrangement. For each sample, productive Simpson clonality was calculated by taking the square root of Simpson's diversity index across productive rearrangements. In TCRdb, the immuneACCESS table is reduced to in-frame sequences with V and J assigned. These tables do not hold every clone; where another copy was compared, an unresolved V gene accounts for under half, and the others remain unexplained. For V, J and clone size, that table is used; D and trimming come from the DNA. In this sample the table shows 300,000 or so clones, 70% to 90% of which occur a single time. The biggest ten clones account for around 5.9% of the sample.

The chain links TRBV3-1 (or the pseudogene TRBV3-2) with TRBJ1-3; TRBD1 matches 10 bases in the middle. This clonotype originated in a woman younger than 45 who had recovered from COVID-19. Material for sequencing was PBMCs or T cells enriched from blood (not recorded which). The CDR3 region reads CASSRTEGTGAGNTIYF. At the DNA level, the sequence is TGTGCCAGCAGCCGGACAGAGGGGACAGGGGCGGGAAACACCATATATTTT.